What follows are 10 T cell receptor beta chains derived from one specimen sequenced in a study of T cells in Graves' hyperthyroidism and ophthalmopathy (dated by TCRdb to between 2018 and 2021). The library relied on multiplex PCR. For sequencing, an Illumina HiSeq 2000 was employed. The TCR beta CDR3 regions were amplified from the RNA transcripts. For the first round of RT-PCR on the TCR CDR3, the HTBI primer set was used together with the Qiagen OneStep RT-PCR kit. The raw public reads went through TCRdb reprocessing: fastp at Q25, MiXCR clone calling, in-frame beta chains kept. Each entry merges the rows of one CDR3 protein and shows their most common DNA and genes. This sample has about 610,000 distinct CDR3 sequences in its table, and roughly 15% of those were observed once. The biggest ten clones account for around 3.3% of the sample. The specimen was blood. The origin of the receptors is a woman aged 35 to 49 with Graves' ophthalmopathy.

The chain joins TRBV7-8 to TRBJ2-4, with 10 positions matching TRBD1. This CDR3 has 18 residues. The junction had 17 bases not matched to a gene; V was cut back by 5 bases and J by 7 bases. Germline V gene lookup returns CDR1 SGHVS and CDR2 FQNEAQ. CDR3 sequence: CASSANRQGAPKRNIQYF. CDR3 DNA: TGTGCCAGCAGCGCCAACAGACAGGGGGCCCCTAAAAGGAACATTCAGTACTTC.

The genes are TRBV2 and TRBJ2-3; 10 nucleotides line up with TRBD2. The CDR3 is 14 amino acids. Trimming removed 8 bases from V and 4 bases from J; junction bases left unmatched: 6. The germline V gene has CDR1 SNHLY and CDR2 FYNNEI. CDR3 sequence: CASRLAGEPDTQYF. CDR3 coding DNA: TGTGCCAGCCGCCTAGCGGGGGAACCAGATACGCAGTATTTT.

The chain links TRBV29-1 to TRBJ2-1; 9 positions agree with TRBD2. V was clipped by 3 bases and J by 0 bases; unmatched bases: 15. The CDR3 is 19 amino acids. Germline CDR1 SQVTM, CDR2 ANQGSEA. This chain's CDR3 is CSVEGSSGGPHSSYNEQFF. The CDR3 DNA reads as TGCAGCGTTGAGGGGTCAAGCGGGGGGCCCCATAGCTCCTACAATGAGCAGTTCTTC.

This clonotype was detected a few times. The rearrangement links TRBV14 to TRBJ2-4; D perhaps matches TRBD2 (5 bases). The CDR3 sequence is 15 residues long. Trimming pared 3 bases from V and 1 base from J, leaving 10 bases between. Germline V lookup: CDR1 SGHDN, CDR2 FVKESK. The CDR3 loop is CASSQGEVAKNIQYF. Here the CDR3 DNA reads TGTGCCAGCAGCCAGGGAGAGGTGGCCAAAAACATTCAGTACTTC.

The sample holds many counts of this clonotype. The CDR3 loop is CASSIKGRDTEAFF. The CDR3 DNA reads TGTGCCAGCAGCATCAAGGGGAGGGACACTGAAGCTTTCTTT. The chain links TRBV11-2 to TRBJ1-1; TRBD1 is a possible D gene (5 bases). The V end lost 5 bases, the J end lost 3 bases, and 13 bases lay between the germline ends. This CDR3 comprises 14 residues. Germline lookup yields CDR1 SGHAT and CDR2 FQNNGV.

The chain links TRBV4-2 to TRBJ2-1, with 11 bases lining up with TRBD1. V was pared by 0 bases and J by 7 bases, with 5 bases of the junction left unmatched. CDR3 length equals 16 residues. The germline gives CDR1 LGHNA, CDR2 YNFKEQ. The CDR3 sequence: CASSQDSGTGGNEQFF. The CDR3 DNA reads as TGTGCCAGCAGCCAAGACTCCGGGACAGGGGGTAATGAGCAGTTCTTC.

The chain has TRBV7-3 and TRBJ2-2, with 7 nucleotides matching TRBD2. CDR3 size: 14 residues. After removal of 5 bases from V and 3 bases from J, the junction contained 3 bases not matched to a gene. CDR1 and CDR2 from the germline V gene are SGHTA and FQGTGA. In DNA form, the CDR3 reads TGTGCCAGCAGCGACGGACTAGACACCGGGGAGCTGTTTTTT. Translated: CASSDGLDTGELFF.

The chain carries TRBV5-5 and TRBJ2-6; 8 bases match TRBD1. V lost 4 bases and J lost 1; bases outside the gene matches: 7. Germline V gene data show CDR1 as SGHKS and CDR2 as YYEKEE (reference sequence). This CDR3 has 17 residues. CDR3 amino acids: CASSPQGAASGANVLTF. The CDR3 DNA sequence: TGTGCCAGCAGCCCGCAGGGGGCAGCGTCTGGGGCCAACGTCCTGACTTTC.

This chain uses TRBV2 with TRBJ1-1; the D is unclear. The CDR3 totals 14 residues. CDR1 is SNHLY and CDR2 is FYNNEI in the germline V gene. The ends were cut back, 6 bases at V and 1 base at J, with 12 bases in the middle. As DNA, the CDR3 is TGTGCCAGCAGCAAGACACGGCAGAACACTGAAGCTTTCTTT. Translation gives CASSKTRQNTEAFF.

There are a few counts of this clonotype. The chain employs TRBV20-1 and TRBJ2-1; D uncertain. CDR3 size: 14 residues. From germline, CDR1 is DFQATT and CDR2 SNEGSKA (reference sequence). The V end was cut by 0 bases, the J end by 7 bases, with 13 bases between. CDR3 sequence reads: CSARDQETRNEQFF. CDR3 DNA sequence: TGCAGTGCTAGAGATCAGGAAACTCGGAATGAGCAGTTCTTC.